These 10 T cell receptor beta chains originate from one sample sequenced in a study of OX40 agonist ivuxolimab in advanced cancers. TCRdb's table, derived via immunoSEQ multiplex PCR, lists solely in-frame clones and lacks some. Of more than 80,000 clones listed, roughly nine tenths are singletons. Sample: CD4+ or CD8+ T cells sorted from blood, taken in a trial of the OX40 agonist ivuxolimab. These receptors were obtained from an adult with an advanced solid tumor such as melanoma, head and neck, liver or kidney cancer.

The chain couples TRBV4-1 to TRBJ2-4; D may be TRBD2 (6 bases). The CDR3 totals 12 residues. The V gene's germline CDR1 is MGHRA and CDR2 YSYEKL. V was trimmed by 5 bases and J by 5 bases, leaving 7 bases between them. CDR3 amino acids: CASSWGENIQYF. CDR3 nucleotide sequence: TGCGCCAGCAGCTGGGGGGAAAACATTCAGTACTTC.

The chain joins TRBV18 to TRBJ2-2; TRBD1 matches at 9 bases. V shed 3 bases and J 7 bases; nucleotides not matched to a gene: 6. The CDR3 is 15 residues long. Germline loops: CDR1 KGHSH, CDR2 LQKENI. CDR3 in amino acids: CASSPGTGRIGELFF. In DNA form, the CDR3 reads TGTGCCAGCTCACCTGGGACAGGGCGGATCGGGGAGCTGTTTTTT.

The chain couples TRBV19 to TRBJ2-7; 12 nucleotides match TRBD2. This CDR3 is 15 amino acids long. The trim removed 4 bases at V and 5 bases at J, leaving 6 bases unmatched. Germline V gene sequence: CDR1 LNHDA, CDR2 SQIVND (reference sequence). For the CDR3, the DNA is TGTGCCAGTAGTACAGGACTAGCGGGACCAAACGAGCAGTACTTC. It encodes CASSTGLAGPNEQYF.

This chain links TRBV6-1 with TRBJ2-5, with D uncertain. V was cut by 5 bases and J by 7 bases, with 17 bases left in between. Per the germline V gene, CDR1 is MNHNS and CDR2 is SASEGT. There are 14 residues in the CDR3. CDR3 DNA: TGTGCCAGCAGTCTGATCCCCTCCTTTCGGACCCAGTACTTC. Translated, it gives CASSLIPSFRTQYF.

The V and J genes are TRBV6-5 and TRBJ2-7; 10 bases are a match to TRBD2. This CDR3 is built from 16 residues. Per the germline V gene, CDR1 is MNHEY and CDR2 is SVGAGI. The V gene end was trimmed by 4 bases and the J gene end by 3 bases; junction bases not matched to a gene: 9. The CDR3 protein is CASSSIAGGWFYEQYF. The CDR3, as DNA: TGTGCCAGCAGTTCTATAGCGGGAGGCTGGTTCTACGAGCAGTACTTC.

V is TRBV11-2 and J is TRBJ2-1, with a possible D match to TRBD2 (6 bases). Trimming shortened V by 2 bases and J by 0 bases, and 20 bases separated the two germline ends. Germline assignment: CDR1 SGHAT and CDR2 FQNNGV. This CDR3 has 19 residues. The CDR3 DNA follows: TGTGCCAGCAGCTTAAAACCCCCCGGGGGTGGCATCTCCTACAATGAGCAGTTCTTC. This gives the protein CASSLKPPGGGISYNEQFF.

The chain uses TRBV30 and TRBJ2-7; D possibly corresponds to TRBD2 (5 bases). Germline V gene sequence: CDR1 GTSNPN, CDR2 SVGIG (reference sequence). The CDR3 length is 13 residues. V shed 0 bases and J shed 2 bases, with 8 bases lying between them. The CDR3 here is CAWSVSVTYEQYF. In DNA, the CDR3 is TGTGCCTGGAGTGTTAGCGTAACCTACGAGCAGTACTTC.

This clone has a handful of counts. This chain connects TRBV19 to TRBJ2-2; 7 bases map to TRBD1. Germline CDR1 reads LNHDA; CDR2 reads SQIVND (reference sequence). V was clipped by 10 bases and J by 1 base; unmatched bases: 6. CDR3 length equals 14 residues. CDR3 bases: TGTGCCACCCGGACAGGCATGAACACCGGGGAGCTGTTTTTT. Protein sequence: CATRTGMNTGELFF.

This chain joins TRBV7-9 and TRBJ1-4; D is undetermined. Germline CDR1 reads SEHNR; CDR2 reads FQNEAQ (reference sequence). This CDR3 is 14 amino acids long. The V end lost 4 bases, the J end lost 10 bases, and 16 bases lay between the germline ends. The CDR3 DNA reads TGTGCCAGCAGCTCTCGAAGTGAACTGGGAAAACTGTTTTTT. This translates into CASSSRSELGKLFF.

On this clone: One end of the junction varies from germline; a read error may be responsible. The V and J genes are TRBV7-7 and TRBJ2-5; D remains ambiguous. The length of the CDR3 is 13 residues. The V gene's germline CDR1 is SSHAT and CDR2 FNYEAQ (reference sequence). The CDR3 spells CASSSSQSETQYF. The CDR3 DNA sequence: TGTGCTAGCAGCTCCTCTCAATCAGAGACCCAGTACTTC.